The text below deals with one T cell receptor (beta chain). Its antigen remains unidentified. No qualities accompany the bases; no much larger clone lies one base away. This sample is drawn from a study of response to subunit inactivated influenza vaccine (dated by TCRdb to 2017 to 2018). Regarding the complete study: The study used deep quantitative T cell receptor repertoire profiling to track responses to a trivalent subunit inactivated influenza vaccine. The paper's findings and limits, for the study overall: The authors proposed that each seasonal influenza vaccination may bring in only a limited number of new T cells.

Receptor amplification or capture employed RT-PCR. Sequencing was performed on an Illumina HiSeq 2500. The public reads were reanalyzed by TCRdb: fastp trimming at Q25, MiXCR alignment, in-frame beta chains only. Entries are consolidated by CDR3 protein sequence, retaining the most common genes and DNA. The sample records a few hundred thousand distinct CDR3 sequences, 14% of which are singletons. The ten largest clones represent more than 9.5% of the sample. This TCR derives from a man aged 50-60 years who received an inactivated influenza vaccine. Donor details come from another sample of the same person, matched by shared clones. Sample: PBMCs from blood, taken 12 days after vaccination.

The DNA is TGCAGTGCTCTCCCGGGACTAGCGGGGGGGGCCCAAGAGACCCAGTACTTC. Translated, this is CSALPGLAGGAQETQYF. The rearrangement joined TRBV20-1 to TRBJ2-5; TRBD2 lines up with 16 middle nucleotides. From its cysteine to its phenylalanine, the CDR3 spans 17 amino acids. Left in the record is the CDR3 DNA by itself, 51 bases read in frame from the first base. Clipping removes 5 bases from V and 1 base from J, with 7 as the unmatched junction base count. CDR1 DFQATT and CDR2 SNEGSKA are derived from the germline V gene (reference sequence).